The next 10 T cell receptor beta chains were all read from a single sample in a study of blood T cell repertoires in COVID-19. Some clones are missing from TCRdb's copy, which holds only in-frame ones; the method was immunoSEQ multiplex PCR. The sample lists 100,000 to 150,000 clones; approximately 90% were seen once. Input material: peripheral blood. The source of these receptors is a woman in her forties or fifties with acute or convalescent COVID-19.

This chain joins TRBV18 and TRBJ1-5, with D hard to call. Trimming shortened V by 3 bases and J by 5 bases, and 8 bases separated the two germline ends. The CDR3 totals 13 residues. Germline V CDR1 and CDR2: KGHSH, LQKENI. DNA of the CDR3: TGTGCCAGCTCACCCGGCAGCGATCAGCCCCAGCATTTT. Amino acids: CASSPGSDQPQHF. The variable domain in full, completed from reference TRBV18 and TRBJ1-5, reads NAGVMQNPRHLVRRRGQEARLRCSPMKGHSHVYWYRQLPEEGLKFMVYLQKENIIDESGMPKERFSAEFPKEGPSILRIQQVVRGDSAAYFCASSPGSDQPQHFGDGTRLSIL.

This chain joins TRBV3-1 (or the pseudogene TRBV3-2) and TRBJ2-5, with 8 bases lining up with TRBD1. The J segment lost 5 bases and the V segment lost 6 bases, leaving 8 bases of the junction unmatched. The CDR3 length is 14 residues. Germline CDR1 and CDR2: LGHDT and YNNKEL (reference sequence). This CDR3 is CASSRTGQWETQYF. DNA for the CDR3: TGTGCCAGCAGTCGGACAGGGCAATGGGAGACCCAGTACTTC.

This clone showed up just a few times. The CDR3, as DNA: TGTGCCAGCAGTTATCCGGACGGGGGCACTGAAGCTTTCTTT. The encoded protein is CASSYPDGGTEAFF. The chain recombines TRBV6-2 or TRBV6-3 with TRBJ1-1; the D gene is possibly TRBD1 (5 bases). The CDR3 contains 14 residues. The V gene lost 3 bases and the J gene lost 4 bases, with 12 bases spanning the gap. The germline gives CDR1 MNHEY, CDR2 SVGEGT.

The rearrangement joins TRBV27 to TRBJ1-1, with TRBD1 identical over 8 bases. The V gene end was trimmed by 8 bases and the J gene end by 2 bases; junction bases not matched to a gene: 7. The CDR3 spans 14 residues. Germline V CDR1 and CDR2: MNHEY, SMNVEV (reference sequence). CDR3 coding DNA: TGTGCCAGCGTTAACAGGGGGTTAAACACTGAAGCTTTCTTT. Its translation is CASVNRGLNTEAFF.

The V and J genes are TRBV2 and TRBJ1-6, with D tentatively TRBD1 (5 bases). This CDR3 region has 15 residues. Looked up from germline, CDR1 is SNHLY and CDR2 is FYNNEI. Trimming pared 7 bases from V and 5 bases from J, leaving 15 bases between. In DNA form, the CDR3 reads TGTGCCAGCAAGGGGTTGGCAGCGAATAATTCACCCCTCCACTTT. As protein: CASKGLAANNSPLHF. The whole variable domain, remainder taken from reference TRBV2 and TRBJ1-6, is EPEVTQTPSHQVTQMGQEVILRCVPISNHLYFYWYRQILGQKVEFLVSFYNNEISEKSEIFDDQFSVERPDGSNFTLKIRSTKLEDSAMYFCASKGLAANNSPLHFGNGTRLTVT.

The V and J genes are TRBV7-2 and TRBJ2-3; weak D call: TRBD2 (5 bases). V was pared by 3 bases and J by 4 bases, with 8 bases between. Germline V gene sequence: CDR1 SGHTA, CDR2 FQGNSA. This CDR3 comprises 13 residues. The CDR3 DNA follows: TGTGCCAGCAGCTTTAAACTAGCAGATACGCAGTATTTT. As protein: CASSFKLADTQYF.

The V and J genes are TRBV6-5 and TRBJ1-1, with D tentatively TRBD1 (5 bases). CDR3 length: 14 amino acids. Germline values: CDR1 MNHEY, CDR2 SVGAGI. The V end lost 6 bases, the J end lost 2 bases, and 13 bases lay between the germline ends. CDR3 nucleotide sequence: TGTGCCAGCAGCCTCTCGACAGAAAACACTGAAGCTTTCTTT. Amino acid sequence: CASSLSTENTEAFF.

This chain joins TRBV12-2 and TRBJ2-3; whether TRBD2, the table's D call, matches the DNA was not checked. TRBV12-2 is described as a pseudogene. The CDR3 consists of 10 residues. The CDR3 coding sequence is TGTGCAAGTCGCAGGGGGGGGACCCCTTTT. Its protein product is CASRRGGTPF.

The chain carries TRBV6-2 or TRBV6-3 and TRBJ2-2; 12 nucleotides match TRBD1. V gave up 5 bases and J gave up 5 bases; unmatched junction bases: 3. This CDR3 contains 15 residues. CDR1 and CDR2 from the germline V gene are MNHEY and SVGEGT. The CDR3 is CASSRDRGRTGELFF. CDR3 nucleotide sequence: TGTGCCAGCAGTCGGGACAGGGGGCGAACCGGGGAGCTGTTTTTT.

The chain is built from TRBV7-8 and TRBJ2-1; D gene unclear. This CDR3 contains 17 residues. Germline V gene data show CDR1 as SGHVS and CDR2 as FQNEAQ. V lost 0 bases and J 2 bases, leaving 14 bases between the germline ends. CDR3 in amino acids: CASSLASRAFTYNEQFF. The CDR3 DNA reads as TGTGCCAGCAGCTTAGCTTCGAGAGCGTTTACCTACAATGAGCAGTTCTTC.